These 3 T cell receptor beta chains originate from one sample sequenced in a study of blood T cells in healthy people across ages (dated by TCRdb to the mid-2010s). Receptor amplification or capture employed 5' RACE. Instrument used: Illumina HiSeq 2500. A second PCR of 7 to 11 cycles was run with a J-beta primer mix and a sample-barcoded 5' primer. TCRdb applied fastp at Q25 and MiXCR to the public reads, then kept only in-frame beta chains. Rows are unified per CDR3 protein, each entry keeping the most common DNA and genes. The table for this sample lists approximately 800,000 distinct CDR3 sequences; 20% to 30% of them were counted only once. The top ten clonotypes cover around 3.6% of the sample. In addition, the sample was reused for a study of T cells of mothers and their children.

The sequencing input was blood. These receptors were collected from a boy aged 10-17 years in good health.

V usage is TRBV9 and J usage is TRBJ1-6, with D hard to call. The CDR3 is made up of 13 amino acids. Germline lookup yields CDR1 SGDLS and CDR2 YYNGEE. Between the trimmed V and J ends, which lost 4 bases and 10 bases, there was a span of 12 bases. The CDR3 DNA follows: TGTGCCAGCAGCACCTCCCGGGGATCACCCCTCCACTTT. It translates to CASSTSRGSPLHF.

The CDR3 reads CASQQGSGNTIYF. The CDR3 DNA follows: TGTGCCAGCCAACAGGGCTCTGGAAACACCATATATTTT. V usage is TRBV7-2 and J usage is TRBJ1-3; D perhaps matches TRBD1 (6 bases). V dropped 8 bases and J dropped 0 bases, with 8 bases sitting between them. The CDR3 has 13 residues. Germline V gene lookup returns CDR1 SGHTA and CDR2 FQGNSA. The whole variable domain, remainder taken from reference TRBV7-2 and TRBJ1-3, is GAGVSQSPSNKVTEKGKDVELRCDPISGHTALYWYRQSLGQGLEFLIYFQGNSAPDKSGLPSDRFSAERTGGSVSTLTIQRTQQEDSAVYLCASQQGSGNTIYFGEGSWLTVV.

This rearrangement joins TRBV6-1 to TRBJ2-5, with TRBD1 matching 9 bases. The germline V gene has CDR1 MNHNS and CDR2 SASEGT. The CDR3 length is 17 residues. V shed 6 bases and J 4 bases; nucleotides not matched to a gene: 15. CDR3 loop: CASSLTTTGGDRETQYF. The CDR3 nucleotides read TGTGCCAGCAGCCTAACGACAACAGGGGGCGATCGAGAGACCCAGTACTTC.